The present T cell receptor beta chain was sequenced within a study of blood T cell repertoires in COVID-19. Whole-study context: Sources were T cells, B-cell-depleted T cells, or PBMCs; the material itself was cDNA or gDNA.

Germline V gives CDR1 SGHRS, CDR2 YFSETQ. The CDR3 consists of 15 residues. Trimming removed 2 bases from V and 8 bases from J; junction bases left unmatched: 9. The data were produced by immunoSEQ multiplex PCR, yet TCRdb's version contains in-frame clones alone and is incomplete. The data contain 150,000 to 200,000 clones, approximately 88% of them seen just once; the ten biggest clones take up 13%. This rearrangement joins TRBV5-1 to TRBJ1-4, with 7 bases lining up with TRBD1. The sequence came from a woman in her sixties who had recovered from COVID-19. The sequenced sample consisted of PBMCs or T cells enriched from blood (not recorded which). This CDR3 reads CASSLTGTEMEKLFF. The CDR3 DNA follows: TGCGCCAGCAGCTTAACCGGGACAGAGATGGAAAAACTGTTTTTT.